The clone carrying this TCR beta chain was observed many times. The target antigen is unknown. Selection for sequencing was limited to patients who had shown CD8+CD57+ cell expansion by flow cytometry. Severe acquired aplastic anemia was present in all patients. Patient blood was sampled before any therapy had been received. The data stem from a study of CD8+CD57+ T cells in acquired aplastic anemia. Study context: Sorted CD4+ plus CD8+ cells gave DNA averaging roughly 3.2 ug.

The CDR3 spans 13 residues. Germline-derived CDR1 and CDR2 are MDHEN and SYDVKM. V lost 7 bases and J 0 bases, leaving 9 bases between the germline ends. The study profiled TCR beta VDJ and CDR3 using genomic DNA as template. Each CDR3 protein gets one entry after TCRdb re-called the reads with MiXCR. In the table there are around 200,000 distinct CDR3 sequences, roughly 45% of which are singletons. General study points: Patients and controls had in common some 30 CD8+ CDR3 sequences.

This TCR derives from a human donor with aplastic anemia. The sample taken for sequencing was sorted CD4+, CD8+, or CD8+CD57+ T cells (not recorded which) from PBMCs. The chain uses TRBV28 and TRBJ1-1; D unclear. The CDR3 spells CASKQSLNTEAFF. The CDR3 DNA reads TGTGCCAGCAAACAGTCATTGAACACTGAAGCTTTCTTT.